This T cell receptor (beta chain) was identified during a study of human T cells and chemical hapten exposure. The study's findings and limits: Following DPC sensitization, TCRs present above 1 in 1000 frequency showed no change.

MiXCR, run by TCRdb on the RACE reads, gives a single entry per CDR3 protein. The sample holds about 82,000 distinct CDR3 sequences, roughly 10% seen once. Trimming shortened V by 6 bases and J by 3 bases, and 18 bases separated the two germline ends. CDR1 is MDHEN, CDR2 SYDVKM, per germline. This CDR3 comprises 15 residues. Regarding time point: patch test 1, 2 weeks after DPC sensitization. Treatment meaning: therapeutic diphenylcyclopropenone sensitization with weekly scalp DPC. As for this clonotype: As yet, its antigen is unknown.

The chain has TRBV28 and TRBJ2-7; TRBD2 is a possible D gene (7 bases). The sequence derives from a woman aged 50 to 65 with alopecia areata. Some clones in this sample may be carry-over from other donors' samples. The specimen was whole blood, collected in connection with sensitization to the hapten diphenylcyclopropenone (DPC). CDR3 in DNA: TGTGCCAGCAGGGGGGGGACAACTGACTACTACGAGCAGTACTTC. Its translation: CASRGGTTDYYEQYF.